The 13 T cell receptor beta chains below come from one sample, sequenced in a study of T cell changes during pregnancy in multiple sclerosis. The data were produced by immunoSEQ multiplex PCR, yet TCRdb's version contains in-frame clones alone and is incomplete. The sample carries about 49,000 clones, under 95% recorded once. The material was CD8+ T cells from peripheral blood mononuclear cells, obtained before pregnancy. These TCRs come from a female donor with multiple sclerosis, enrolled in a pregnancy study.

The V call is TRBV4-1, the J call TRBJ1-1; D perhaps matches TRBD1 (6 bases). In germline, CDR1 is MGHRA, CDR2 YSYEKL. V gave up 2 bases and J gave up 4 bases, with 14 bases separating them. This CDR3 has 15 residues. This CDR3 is CASSQIGGAGTEAFF. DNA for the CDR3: TGCGCCAGCAGCCAAATTGGGGGCGCGGGCACTGAAGCTTTCTTT.

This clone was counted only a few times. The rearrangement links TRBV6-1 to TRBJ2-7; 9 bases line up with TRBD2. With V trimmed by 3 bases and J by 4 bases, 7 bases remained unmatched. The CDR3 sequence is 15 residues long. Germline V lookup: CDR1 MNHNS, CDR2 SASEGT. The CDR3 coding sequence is TGTGCCAGCAGTGACCTTAGCGGGAGTTCGTACGAGCAGTACTTC. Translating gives CASSDLSGSSYEQYF.

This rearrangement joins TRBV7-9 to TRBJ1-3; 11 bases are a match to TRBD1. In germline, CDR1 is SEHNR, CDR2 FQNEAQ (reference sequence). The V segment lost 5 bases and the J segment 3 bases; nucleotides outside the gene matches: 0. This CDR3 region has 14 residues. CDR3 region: CASSGTGGGNTIYF. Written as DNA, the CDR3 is TGTGCCAGCAGCGGGACAGGGGGTGGAAACACCATATATTTT.

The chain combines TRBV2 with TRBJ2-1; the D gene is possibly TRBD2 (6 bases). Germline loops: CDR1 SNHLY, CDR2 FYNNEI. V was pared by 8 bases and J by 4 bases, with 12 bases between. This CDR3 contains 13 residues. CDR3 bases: TGTGCCAGCGGGACTGCCCGTTACAATGAGCAGTTCTTC. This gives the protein CASGTARYNEQFF.

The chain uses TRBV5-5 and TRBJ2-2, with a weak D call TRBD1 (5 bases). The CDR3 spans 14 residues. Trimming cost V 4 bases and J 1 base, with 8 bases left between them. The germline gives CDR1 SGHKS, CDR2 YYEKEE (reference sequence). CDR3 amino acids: CASSPGQNTGELFF. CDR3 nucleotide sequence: TGTGCCAGCAGCCCCGGACAGAACACCGGGGAGCTGTTTTTT.

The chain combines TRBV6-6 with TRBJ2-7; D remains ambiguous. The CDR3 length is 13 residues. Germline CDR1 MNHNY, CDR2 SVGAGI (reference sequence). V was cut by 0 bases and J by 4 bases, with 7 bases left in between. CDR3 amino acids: CASSYSRAYEQYF. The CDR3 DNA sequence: TGTGCCAGCAGTTACTCGAGAGCGTACGAGCAGTACTTC.

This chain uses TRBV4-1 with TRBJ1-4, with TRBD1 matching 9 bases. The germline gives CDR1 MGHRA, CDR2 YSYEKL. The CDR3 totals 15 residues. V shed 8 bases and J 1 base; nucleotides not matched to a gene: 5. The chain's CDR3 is CASGRTGETNEKLFF. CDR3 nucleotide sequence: TGCGCCAGCGGGAGGACAGGGGAAACTAATGAAAAACTGTTTTTT.

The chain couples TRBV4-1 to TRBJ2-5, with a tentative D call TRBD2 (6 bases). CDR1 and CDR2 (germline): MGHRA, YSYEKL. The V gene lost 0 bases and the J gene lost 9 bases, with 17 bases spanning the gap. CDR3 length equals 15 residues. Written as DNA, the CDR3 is TGCGCCAGCAGCCAAGATGGAGGGACCTTGGGGGCCCAGTACTTC. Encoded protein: CASSQDGGTLGAQYF.

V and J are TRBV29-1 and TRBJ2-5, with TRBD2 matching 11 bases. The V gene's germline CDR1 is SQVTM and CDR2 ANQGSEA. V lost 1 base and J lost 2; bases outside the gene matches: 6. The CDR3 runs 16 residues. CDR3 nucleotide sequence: TGCAGCGTTGAAGGAGTTAGCGGGAGGGTACAAGAGACCCAGTACTTC. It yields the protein CSVEGVSGRVQETQYF. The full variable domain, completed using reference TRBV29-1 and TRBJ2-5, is SAVISQKPSRDICQRGTSLTIQCQVDSQVTMMFWYRQQPGQSLTLIATANQGSEATYESGFVIDKFPISRPNLTFSTLTVSNMSPEDSSIYLCSVEGVSGRVQETQYFGPGTRLLVL.

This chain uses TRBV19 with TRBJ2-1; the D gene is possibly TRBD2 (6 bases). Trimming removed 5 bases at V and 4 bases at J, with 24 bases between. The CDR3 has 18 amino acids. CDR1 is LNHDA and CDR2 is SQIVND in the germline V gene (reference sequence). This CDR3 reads CASSDGPSWGDGYNEQFF. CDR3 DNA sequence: TGTGCCAGTAGTGACGGCCCGTCGTGGGGGGATGGGTACAATGAGCAGTTCTTC.

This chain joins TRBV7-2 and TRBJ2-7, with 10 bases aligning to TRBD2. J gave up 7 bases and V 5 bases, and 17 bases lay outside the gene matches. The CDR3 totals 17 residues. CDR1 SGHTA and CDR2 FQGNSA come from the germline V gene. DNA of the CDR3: TGTGCCAGCAGCAAACTAGGCTCCAGCGGGAGGGCAAGGGAGCAGTACTTC. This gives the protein CASSKLGSSGRAREQYF.

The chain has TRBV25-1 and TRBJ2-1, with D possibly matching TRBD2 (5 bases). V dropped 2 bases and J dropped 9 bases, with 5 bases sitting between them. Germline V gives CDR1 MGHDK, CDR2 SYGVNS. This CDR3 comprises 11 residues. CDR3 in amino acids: CASSESGEQFF. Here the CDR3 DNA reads TGTGCCAGCAGTGAAAGCGGTGAGCAGTTCTTC.

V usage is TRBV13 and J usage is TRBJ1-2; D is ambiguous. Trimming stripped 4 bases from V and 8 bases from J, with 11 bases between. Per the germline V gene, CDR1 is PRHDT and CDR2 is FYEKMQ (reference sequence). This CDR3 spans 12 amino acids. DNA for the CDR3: TGTGCCAGCAGCTCGTCTATCCGGGGCTACACCTTC. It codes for CASSSSIRGYTF.